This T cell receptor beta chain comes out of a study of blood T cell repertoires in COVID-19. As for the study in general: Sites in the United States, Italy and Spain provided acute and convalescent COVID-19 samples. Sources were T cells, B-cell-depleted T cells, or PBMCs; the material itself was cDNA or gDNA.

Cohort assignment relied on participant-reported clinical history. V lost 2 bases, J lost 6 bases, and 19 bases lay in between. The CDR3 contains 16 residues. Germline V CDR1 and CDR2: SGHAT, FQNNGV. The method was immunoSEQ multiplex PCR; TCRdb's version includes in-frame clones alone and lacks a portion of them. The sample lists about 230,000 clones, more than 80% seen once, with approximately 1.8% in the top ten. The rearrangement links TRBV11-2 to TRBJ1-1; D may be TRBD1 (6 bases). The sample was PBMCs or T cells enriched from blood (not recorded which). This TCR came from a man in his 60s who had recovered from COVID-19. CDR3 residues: CASSLLQGTSKAEAFF. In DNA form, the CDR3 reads TGTGCCAGCAGCTTACTCCAGGGGACATCAAAAGCTGAAGCTTTCTTT.